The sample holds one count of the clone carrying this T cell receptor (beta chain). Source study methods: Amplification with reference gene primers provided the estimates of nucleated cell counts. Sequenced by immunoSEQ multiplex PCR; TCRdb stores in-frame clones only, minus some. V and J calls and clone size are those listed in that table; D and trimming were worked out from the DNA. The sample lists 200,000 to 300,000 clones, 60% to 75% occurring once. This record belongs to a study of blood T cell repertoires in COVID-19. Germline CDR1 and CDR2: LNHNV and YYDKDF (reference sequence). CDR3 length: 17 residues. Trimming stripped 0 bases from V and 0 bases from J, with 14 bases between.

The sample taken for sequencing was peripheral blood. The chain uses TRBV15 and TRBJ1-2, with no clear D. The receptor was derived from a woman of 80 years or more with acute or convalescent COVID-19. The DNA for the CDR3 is TGTGCCACCAGCAGAGATCTCCAGAAACAAGCTAACTATGGCTACACCTTC. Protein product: CATSRDLQKQANYGYTF.